One sample yielded the 19 T cell receptor beta chains listed below, sequenced in a study of T cell responses to AZD1222 COVID-19 vaccine. The data were produced by immunoSEQ multiplex PCR, yet TCRdb's version contains in-frame clones alone and is incomplete. The sample carries 120,000 to 150,000 clones, 80% to 95% recorded once. The sample was peripheral blood, taken 28 days after the second AZD1222 dose. Every receptor here comes from an adult who received the AZD1222 COVID-19 vaccine.

V gene TRBV18 combines with J gene TRBJ1-5, with a tentative D call TRBD1 (6 bases). In germline, CDR1 is KGHSH, CDR2 LQKENI. CDR3 length: 15 amino acids. Trimming left V 3 bases short and J 5 bases short, with 14 bases between. CDR3 residues: CASSPDGTNYQPQHF. CDR3 sequence (DNA): TGTGCCAGCTCACCTGACGGGACAAACTATCAGCCCCAGCATTTT.

This sequence joins TRBV2 and TRBJ1-2; TRBD1 aligns across 9 bases. Germline V gene sequence: CDR1 SNHLY, CDR2 FYNNEI. Unmatched junction bases numbered 2, after V lost 4 bases and J lost 5 bases. The CDR3 has 13 amino acids. This chain's CDR3 is CASSGTGAYGYTF. In DNA, the CDR3 is TGTGCCAGCAGTGGGACAGGGGCATATGGCTACACCTTC.

V usage is TRBV9 and J usage is TRBJ2-7; D is uncertain. The CDR3 spans 13 residues. V was trimmed by 0 bases and J by 0 bases, leaving 4 bases between them. In germline, CDR1 is SGDLS, CDR2 YYNGEE. CDR3 loop: CASSVGSSYEQYF. The DNA of the CDR3 is TGTGCCAGCAGCGTAGGAAGCTCCTACGAGCAGTACTTC.

This clone appeared once. The V and J genes are TRBV5-1 and TRBJ2-2; TRBD1 matches at 9 bases. The CDR3 loop spans 15 amino acids. CDR1 and CDR2 (germline): SGHRS, YFSETQ. The J segment lost 4 bases and the V segment lost 7 bases, leaving 8 bases of the junction unmatched. CDR3 in amino acids: CASDTGTGLTGELFF. CDR3 in DNA: TGCGCCAGCGACACTGGGACAGGGCTCACCGGGGAGCTGTTTTTT.

The genes are TRBV19 and TRBJ2-2; D assignment may be TRBD1 or TRBD2 (5 bases each). The germline CDR1 and CDR2 sequences are LNHDA and SQIVND (reference sequence). V was pared by 4 bases and J by 3 bases, with 15 bases between. There are 16 residues in the CDR3. The CDR3 DNA follows: TGTGCCAGTAGTAGACGGGGACCACCCCACACCGGGGAGCTGTTTTTT. Translated: CASSRRGPPHTGELFF. The full variable domain, its missing parts supplied by reference TRBV19 and TRBJ2-2, is DGGITQSPKYLFRKEGQNVTLSCEQNLNHDAMYWYRQDPGQGLRLIYYSQIVNDFQKGDIAEGYSVSREKKESFPLTVTSAQKNPTAFYLCASSRRGPPHTGELFFGEGSRLTVL.

This clone was recorded a few times. V is TRBV9 and J is TRBJ1-2; D ambiguous. Germline V gene lookup returns CDR1 SGDLS and CDR2 YYNGEE. With 8 bases removed from V and 4 bases from J, the gap between germline ends came to 12 bases. CDR3 length equals 12 residues. CDR3: CASGRSPYGYTF. CDR3 nucleotide sequence: TGTGCCAGTGGCAGGAGCCCCTATGGCTACACCTTC.

The chain recombines TRBV7-9 with TRBJ2-7; D gene ambiguous. CDR1 is SEHNR and CDR2 is FQNEAQ in the germline V gene (reference sequence). Trimming removed 7 bases from V and 0 bases from J, with 16 bases in between. The CDR3 runs 15 residues. The CDR3 DNA reads as TGTGCCAGCACCAATGCGGAGAGACCCTCCTACGAGCAGTACTTC. Translating gives CASTNAERPSYEQYF.

The chain employs TRBV6-5 and TRBJ1-1; D remains unclear. This CDR3 has 11 amino acids. V shed 6 bases and J shed 7 bases, with 9 bases lying between them. The germline gives CDR1 MNHEY, CDR2 SVGAGI. CDR3: CASSAGIEAFF. In nucleotides, the CDR3 is TGTGCCAGCAGCGCCGGGATTGAAGCTTTCTTT.

This chain connects TRBV9 to TRBJ2-3; the D is unclear. Per the germline V gene, CDR1 is SGDLS and CDR2 is YYNGEE. V was pared by 0 bases and J by 4 bases, with 12 bases between. The CDR3 sequence is 15 residues long. Written as DNA, the CDR3 is TGTGCCAGCAGCGTAGTCCCATCAGAGTCAGATACGCAGTATTTT. Translating gives CASSVVPSESDTQYF. The full variable domain, completed using reference TRBV9 and TRBJ2-3, is DSGVTQTPKHLITATGQRVTLRCSPRSGDLSVYWYQQSLDQGLQFLIQYYNGEERAKGNILERFSAQQFPDLHSELNLSSLELGDSALYFCASSVVPSESDTQYFGPGTRLTVL.

The chain links TRBV4-1 to TRBJ2-7; no reliable D call. Germline CDR1 MGHRA, CDR2 YSYEKL. CDR3 length: 14 residues. V was trimmed by 1 base and J by 3 bases, leaving 10 bases between them. CDR3 region: CASSQGAGDYEQYF. CDR3 coding DNA: TGCGCCAGCAGCCAAGGGGCAGGAGACTACGAGCAGTACTTC.

The J gene is TRBJ2-2, the V gene TRBV20-1; weak D call: TRBD1 (5 bases). The CDR3 is 16 amino acids. CDR1 is DFQATT and CDR2 is SNEGSKA in the germline V gene (reference sequence). V was cut by 3 bases and J by 2 bases, with 16 bases left in between. DNA for the CDR3: TGCAGTGCTAGTCTCCTGGGGCTCGGTAACACCGGGGAGCTGTTTTTT. This encodes CSASLLGLGNTGELFF.

This clone was observed a single time. This rearrangement joins TRBV15 to TRBJ2-5, with D tentatively TRBD1 (5 bases). The CDR3 sequence is 15 residues long. Trimming stripped 2 bases from V and 2 bases from J, with 12 bases between. CDR1 LNHNV and CDR2 YYDKDF come from the germline V gene (reference sequence). CDR3 DNA: TGTGCCACCAGCAGAAGTACAGGAGCTCAAGAGACCCAGTACTTC. As protein: CATSRSTGAQETQYF.

The chain combines TRBV30 with TRBJ2-1; TRBD2 matches at 11 bases. V trimming: 3 bases; J trimming: 5 bases; junction bases outside the gene matches: 3. Germline V CDR1 and CDR2: GTSNPN, SVGIG (reference sequence). The CDR3 extends over 14 amino acids. The CDR3 region has the DNA TGTGCCTGGAGGGTTAGCGGGGGGGACAATGAGCAGTTCTTC. Encoded protein: CAWRVSGGDNEQFF.

This rearrangement joins TRBV7-8 to TRBJ1-1; D gene unclear. With 8 bases removed from V and 0 bases from J, the gap between germline ends came to 10 bases. Germline-derived CDR1 and CDR2 are SGHVS and FQNEAQ. This CDR3 region has 13 residues. CDR3 DNA: TGTGCCAGCGGGGAGCAAGTGAACACTGAAGCTTTCTTT. Protein sequence: CASGEQVNTEAFF.

The chain couples TRBV3-1 (or the pseudogene TRBV3-2) to TRBJ2-1; D may be TRBD2 (5 bases). V lost 0 bases, J lost 6 bases, and 9 bases lay in between. Per the germline V gene, CDR1 is LGHDT and CDR2 is YNNKEL (reference sequence). The CDR3 has 14 residues. CDR3 sequence (DNA): TGTGCCAGCAGCCAAGATTTCGGGATCAATGAGCAGTTCTTC. Amino acid sequence: CASSQDFGINEQFF.

The chain is built from TRBV24-1 and TRBJ2-7; tentatively, D is TRBD2 (6 bases). The CDR3 runs to 16 residues. Germline CDR1 reads KGHDR; CDR2 reads SFDVKD. V was pared by 4 bases and J by 0 bases, with 15 bases between. The CDR3 sequence is CATSDPRRGNSYEQYF. CDR3 in DNA: TGTGCCACCAGTGACCCCCGGCGGGGAAACTCCTACGAGCAGTACTTC.

The rearrangement links TRBV28 to TRBJ1-6; D is uncertain. The ends were cut back, 2 bases at V and 0 bases at J, with 11 bases in the middle. The germline V gene has CDR1 MDHEN and CDR2 SYDVKM. The CDR3 totals 17 residues. The CDR3 sequence is CASSLNIHSSYNSPLHF. In DNA, the CDR3 is TGTGCCAGCAGTTTAAACATCCACAGCTCCTATAATTCACCCCTCCACTTT.

This clone came up a few times. Other DNA sequences in the sample encode the same CDR3. The J gene is TRBJ1-6, the V gene TRBV28, with 11 positions matching TRBD1. Germline trimming cut 5 bases from V and 10 bases from J; bases unmatched to any gene: 7. Germline V gene sequence: CDR1 MDHEN, CDR2 SYDVKM. The CDR3 runs to 15 residues. DNA for the CDR3: TGTGCCAGCAGTCAGGGACAGGGGGAAGTGTCACCCCTCCACTTT. Protein: CASSQGQGEVSPLHF. Looking up the rest from reference TRBV28 and TRBJ1-6 gives the full variable domain: DVKVTQSSRYLVKRTGEKVFLECVQDMDHENMFWYRQDPGLGLRLIYFSYDVKMKEKGDIPEGYSVSREKKERFSLILESASTNQTSMYLCASSQGQGEVSPLHFGNGTRLTVT.

V gene TRBV9 combines with J gene TRBJ2-5, with 9 bases identical to TRBD1. The CDR3 has 14 residues. V lost 4 bases to trimming and J lost 5 bases; unmatched junction nucleotides: 6. Germline CDR1 reads SGDLS; CDR2 reads YYNGEE. The CDR3 DNA sequence: TGTGCCAGCAGCCCGCGGGACAGGGTGGAGACCCAGTACTTC. Translated, it gives CASSPRDRVETQYF.